Shown below are 26 T cell receptor beta chains from a single sample sequenced in a study of blood T cell repertoires in COVID-19. Assay: immunoSEQ multiplex PCR; the TCRdb copy retains only in-frame clones and omits some. The sample holds some 250,000 clones, around 88% seen once. Sequencing was carried out using PBMCs or T cells enriched from blood (not recorded which). These receptors were obtained from a man between 35 and 55 years old who had recovered from COVID-19.

The rearrangement joins TRBV5-6 to TRBJ1-2; no clear D gene. Deletions cut 2 bases from V and 0 bases from J, with 11 bases between. Germline-derived CDR1 and CDR2 are SGHDT and YYEEEE. This CDR3 comprises 15 residues. The CDR3 is CASSLLPATNYGYTF. The CDR3 nucleotides read TGTGCCAGCAGCTTACTGCCAGCGACTAACTATGGCTACACCTTC.

The sample holds a few counts of this clone. The gene calls are TRBV4-1 and TRBJ2-2, with TRBD1 identical over 10 bases. After removal of 4 bases from V and 6 bases from J, the junction contained 8 bases not matched to a gene. The CDR3 has 16 residues. Germline CDR1 reads MGHRA; CDR2 reads YSYEKL. The CDR3 nucleotides read TGCGCCAGCAGCCGACAGGGGGCTGGCGGGGCCGGGGAGCTGTTTTTT. Encoded protein: CASSRQGAGGAGELFF.

The chain couples TRBV5-8 to TRBJ2-2; D is perhaps TRBD1 (6 bases). CDR1 SGHTS and CDR2 YDEGEE come from the germline V gene. The CDR3 spans 16 residues. The V gene lost 3 bases and the J gene lost 0 bases, with 12 bases spanning the gap. As DNA, the CDR3 is TGTGCCAGCAGCTCCAGGGGCCGCTCGAACACCGGGGAGCTGTTTTTT. It is translated as CASSSRGRSNTGELFF.

This rearrangement joins TRBV18 to TRBJ1-6, with 7 bases aligning to TRBD1. Germline CDR1 is KGHSH and CDR2 is LQKENI. J lost 5 bases, V lost 3 bases, and 4 bases had no gene match. There are 15 residues in the CDR3. The CDR3 coding sequence is TGTGCCAGCTCACCCTTCGACAGGGATAATTCACCCCTCCACTTT. As protein: CASSPFDRDNSPLHF.

The chain uses TRBV28 and TRBJ2-7, with 10 positions matching TRBD2. The V gene's germline CDR1 is MDHEN and CDR2 SYDVKM. The CDR3 consists of 20 residues. The V segment lost 6 bases and the J segment 3 bases; nucleotides outside the gene matches: 23. CDR3 amino acids: CASSPPASGSFLGFFYEQYF. CDR3 nucleotide sequence: TGTGCCAGCAGCCCCCCCGCTAGCGGGAGTTTTCTAGGCTTTTTCTACGAGCAGTACTTC.

V and J are TRBV29-1 and TRBJ2-7, with D perhaps matching TRBD1 (6 bases). Trimming removed 5 bases at V and 2 bases at J, with 13 bases between. Looked up from germline, CDR1 is SQVTM and CDR2 is ANQGSEA. There are 13 residues in the CDR3. The CDR3 spells CSVRTGITYEQYF. The CDR3 DNA reads as TGCAGCGTTCGCACAGGGATCACCTACGAGCAGTACTTC.

The rearrangement uses TRBV5-1 and TRBJ2-1; D might be TRBD2 (6 bases). There are 14 residues in the CDR3. Germline values: CDR1 SGHRS, CDR2 YFSETQ. Between the trimmed V and J ends, which lost 6 bases and 7 bases, there was a span of 17 bases. The CDR3: CASIGGGMGNEQFF. DNA of the CDR3: TGCGCCAGCATTGGAGGCGGGATGGGGAATGAGCAGTTCTTC.

The V call is TRBV20-1, the J call TRBJ1-1; 9 bases align to TRBD1. CDR1 is DFQATT and CDR2 is SNEGSKA in the germline V gene (reference sequence). Trimming removed 3 bases from V and 0 bases from J; junction bases left unmatched: 8. CDR3 size: 16 residues. CDR3 nucleotide sequence: TGCAGTGCTAGTCCCGCACAGGGGGCTATGAACACTGAAGCTTTCTTT. Translating gives CSASPAQGAMNTEAFF.

The chain has TRBV7-3 and TRBJ2-1; 10 bases map to TRBD2. Trimming removed 2 bases from V and 4 bases from J; junction bases left unmatched: 5. The germline V gene encodes CDR1 SGHTA and CDR2 FQGTGA. This CDR3 has 16 residues. CDR3 in DNA: TGTGCCAGCAGCTTAGGCGGGACTAGCGAATACAATGAGCAGTTCTTC. It translates to CASSLGGTSEYNEQFF.

The chain couples TRBV18 to TRBJ2-7; 8 bases line up with TRBD1. The germline CDR1 and CDR2 sequences are KGHSH and LQKENI. Unmatched junction bases numbered 6, after V lost 3 bases and J lost 5 bases. The CDR3 runs 14 residues. The CDR3 loop is CASSPTTGAHEQYF. CDR3 nucleotide sequence: TGTGCCAGCTCACCCACGACAGGGGCCCACGAGCAGTACTTC.

The chain links TRBV19 to TRBJ1-1, with TRBD1 matching 9 bases. The ends lost 5 bases at V and 3 bases at J; junction bases unmatched: 7. The CDR3 is 15 residues long. From germline, CDR1 is LNHDA and CDR2 SQIVND (reference sequence). The CDR3 loop is CASSGWDRVDTEAFF. In nucleotides, the CDR3 is TGTGCCAGTAGTGGGTGGGACAGGGTGGACACTGAAGCTTTCTTT.

This chain links TRBV11-2 with TRBJ2-1, with TRBD2 identical over 8 bases. V lost 3 bases to trimming and J lost 3 bases; unmatched junction nucleotides: 4. This CDR3 has 15 residues. Germline CDR1 reads SGHAT; CDR2 reads FQNNGV. Here the CDR3 DNA reads TGTGCCAGCAGCTTCACCGGGACTAGCTACAATGAGCAGTTCTTC. Translation: CASSFTGTSYNEQFF.

The V gene is TRBV5-1, the J gene TRBJ2-3; a weak D match, TRBD1 (6 bases). This CDR3 spans 15 amino acids. Germline V gene data show CDR1 as SGHRS and CDR2 as YFSETQ. The ends were cut back, 9 bases at V and 1 base at J, with 18 bases in the middle. For the CDR3, the DNA is TGCGCCATCCCGAATCTGGGGGCCCGCACAGATACGCAGTATTTT. Its translation: CAIPNLGARTDTQYF.

V and J are TRBV29-1 and TRBJ2-7, with D maybe TRBD1 (7 bases). CDR1 is SQVTM and CDR2 is ANQGSEA in the germline V gene. V shed 3 bases and J shed 3 bases, with 12 bases lying between them. The CDR3 sequence is 13 residues long. CDR3 region: CSVDPGGGYEQYF. The CDR3 bases are TGCAGCGTTGATCCAGGGGGAGGCTACGAGCAGTACTTC.

The rearrangement joins TRBV27 to TRBJ2-1; 10 bases match TRBD2. The CDR3 length is 19 residues. The ends lost 3 bases at V and 0 bases at J; junction bases unmatched: 11. The germline V gene has CDR1 MNHEY and CDR2 SMNVEV (reference sequence). The CDR3 loop reads CASSLRVSGRPYSYNEQFF. For the CDR3, the DNA is TGTGCCAGCAGTTTGAGAGTTAGCGGGAGGCCATACTCCTACAATGAGCAGTTCTTC.

The chain is built from TRBV4-2 and TRBJ1-6; the match to TRBD1 covers 8 bases. The CDR3 is made up of 13 amino acids. V lost 6 bases, J lost 9 bases, and 4 bases stayed unmatched. Germline V lookup: CDR1 LGHNA, CDR2 YNFKEQ. CDR3 sequence (DNA): TGTGCCAGCAGTAGACAGGGGACTTCACCCCTCCACTTT. Translating gives CASSRQGTSPLHF.

About this clone itself: Other DNA variants within this sample encode the same CDR3. CDR3 protein: CASSRENTEAFF. The CDR3 DNA is TGTGCCAGCAGCCGAGAGAACACTGAAGCTTTCTTT. V is TRBV11-3 and J is TRBJ1-1; D remains ambiguous. CDR1 SGHNT and CDR2 YENEEA come from the germline V gene. The CDR3 runs to 12 residues. The V gene lost 5 bases and the J gene lost 1 base, with 5 bases spanning the gap.

The V and J genes are TRBV4-2 and TRBJ2-7; 9 bases align to TRBD2. The trim removed 2 bases at V and 4 bases at J, leaving 15 bases unmatched. The germline V gene has CDR1 LGHNA and CDR2 YNFKEQ. This CDR3 region has 18 residues. The CDR3 sequence: CASSQSASGRTTIYEQYF. The CDR3 DNA sequence: TGTGCCAGCAGCCAAAGCGCGAGCGGGAGGACTACCATTTACGAGCAGTACTTC.

The chain is built from TRBV11-3 and TRBJ2-6, with TRBD1 matching over 7 bases. V gave up 3 bases and J gave up 4 bases; unmatched junction bases: 3. Germline V gene data show CDR1 as SGHNT and CDR2 as YENEEA. The CDR3 sequence is 15 residues long. The DNA for the CDR3 is TGTGCCAGCAGCTTTGACAGGGCCGGGGCCAACGTCCTGACTTTC. It is translated as CASSFDRAGANVLTF.

The rearrangement joins TRBV4-3 to TRBJ2-1; weak D call: TRBD2 (6 bases). Between the trimmed V and J ends, which lost 0 bases and 2 bases, there was a span of 11 bases. The germline gives CDR1 LGHNA, CDR2 YSLEER. CDR3 length equals 16 residues. Here the CDR3 reads CASSQERGIAYNEQFF. CDR3 nucleotide sequence: TGCGCCAGCAGCCAAGAACGCGGGATCGCCTACAATGAGCAGTTCTTC.

This chain uses TRBV6-5 with TRBJ2-2; TRBD2 matches at 13 bases. Trimming at V came to 7 bases and at J to 6 bases, leaving 5 bases not matched to a gene. CDR1 and CDR2 from the germline V gene are MNHEY and SVGAGI. The CDR3 has 15 residues. The CDR3 spells CASTRLAGGSGELFF. CDR3 bases: TGTGCCAGCACCAGACTAGCGGGAGGATCCGGGGAGCTGTTTTTT.

This chain joins TRBV18 and TRBJ1-1, with 7 bases aligning to TRBD1. V gave up 8 bases and J gave up 1 base; unmatched junction bases: 4. Germline V gene sequence: CDR1 KGHSH, CDR2 LQKENI. The length of the CDR3 is 13 residues. CDR3: CASHRTGNTEAFF. In DNA, the CDR3 is TGTGCCAGCCACAGGACAGGGAACACTGAAGCTTTCTTT.

The J gene is TRBJ2-7, the V gene TRBV19; TRBD2 matches at 7 bases. There are 14 residues in the CDR3. Germline V gene lookup returns CDR1 LNHDA and CDR2 SQIVND (reference sequence). J gave up 0 bases and V 3 bases, and 2 bases lay outside the gene matches. CDR3 sequence reads: CASSMSGTSYEQYF. The DNA of the CDR3 is TGTGCCAGTAGTATGAGCGGGACCTCCTACGAGCAGTACTTC.

The rearrangement links TRBV5-1 to TRBJ1-2; the D is unclear. Trimming took off 0 bases at V and 7 bases at J, with 4 bases between the two ends. The germline CDR1 and CDR2 sequences are SGHRS and YFSETQ. The CDR3 runs 11 residues. The CDR3 is CASSLAGGYTF. As DNA, the CDR3 is TGCGCCAGCAGCTTGGCGGGTGGCTACACCTTC.

This chain joins TRBV29-1 and TRBJ2-7; the match to TRBD1 covers 7 bases. The V segment lost 2 bases and the J segment 0 bases; nucleotides outside the gene matches: 16. The length of the CDR3 is 18 residues. CDR1 and CDR2 (germline): SQVTM, ANQGSEA. CDR3 residues: CSVETGDPSFTSSYEQYF. The DNA for the CDR3 is TGCAGCGTTGAAACAGGGGACCCGTCCTTTACGAGCTCCTACGAGCAGTACTTC.

The chain links TRBV6-6 to TRBJ2-2; D is undetermined. V lost 2 bases and J 0 bases, leaving 10 bases between the germline ends. Germline V gene sequence: CDR1 MNHNY, CDR2 SVGAGI (reference sequence). The CDR3 totals 16 residues. CDR3 protein: CASSYRSETNTGELFF. The CDR3 DNA sequence: TGTGCCAGCAGTTACCGGAGCGAAACGAACACCGGGGAGCTGTTTTTT.